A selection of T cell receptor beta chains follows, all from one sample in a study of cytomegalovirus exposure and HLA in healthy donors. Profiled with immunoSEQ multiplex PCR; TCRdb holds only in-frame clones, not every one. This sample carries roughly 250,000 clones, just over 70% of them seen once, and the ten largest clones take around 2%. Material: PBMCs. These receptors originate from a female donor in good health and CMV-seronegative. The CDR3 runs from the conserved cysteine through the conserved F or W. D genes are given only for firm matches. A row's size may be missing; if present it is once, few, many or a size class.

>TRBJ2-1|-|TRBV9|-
TGTGCCAGCAGCGTATTGGGGGGAGAGAAAGGTGAGCAGTTCTTC
CASSVLGGEKGEQFF
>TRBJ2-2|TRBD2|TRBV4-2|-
TGTGCCAGCAGCCTCGCCGGGGGGGATTCTACCACCGGGGAGCTGTTTTTT
CASSLAGGDSTTGELFF
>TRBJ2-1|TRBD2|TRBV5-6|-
TGTGCCAGCAGCTTGAGCGGGAGGGGTTCCTACAATGAGCAGTTCTTC
CASSLSGRGSYNEQFF
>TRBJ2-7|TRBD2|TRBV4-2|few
TGTGCCAGCAGCCAGGTCCCTTTAGCGGGAGACGAGCAGTACTTC
CASSQVPLAGDEQYF
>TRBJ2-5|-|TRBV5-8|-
TGTGCCAGCAACAAACCAAGCGGTCCCCACCAAGAGACCCAGTACTTC
CASNKPSGPHQETQYF
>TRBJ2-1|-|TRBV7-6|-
TGTGCCAGCAGCTCCAGCGGGCCGGCACTAGGGAATGAGCAGTTCTTC
CASSSSGPALGNEQFF
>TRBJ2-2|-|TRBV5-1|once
TGCGCCAGCAGCTTGAGGTTGGGACTCCTGTCCACCGGGGAGCTGTTTTTT
CASSLRLGLLSTGELFF
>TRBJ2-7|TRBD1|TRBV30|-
TGTGCCTCCAGGACAGGGGGCGTCGAGCAGTACTTC
CASRTGGVEQYF
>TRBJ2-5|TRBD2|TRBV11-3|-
TGTGCCAGCAACCTGGGACTAGCGGGTGAAGAGACCCAGTACTTC
CASNLGLAGEETQYF
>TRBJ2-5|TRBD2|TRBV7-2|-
TGTGCCAGCAGCTTAGGGGTTAGCGGGAGGGCCTTCCGGGGAGAGACCCAGTACTTC
CASSLGVSGRAFRGETQYF
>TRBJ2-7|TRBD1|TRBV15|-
TGTGCCACCAGCAGCGTAAGACAGGGTGTAGGGGAGCAGTACTTC
CATSSVRQGVGEQYF
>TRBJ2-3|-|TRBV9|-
TGTGCCAGCAGCGCTACAGGGACAGATACGCAGTATTTT
CASSATGTDTQYF
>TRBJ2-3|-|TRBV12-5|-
TGTGCTAGTGGTTTCGGCACAGATACGCAGTATTTT
CASGFGTDTQYF
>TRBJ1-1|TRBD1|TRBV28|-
TGTGCCAGCAGCACAATCTTCAGGGGGACCACTGAAGCTTTCTTT
CASSTIFRGTTEAFF
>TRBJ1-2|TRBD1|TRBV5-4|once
TGTGCCAGCAGCTTGACGACCGGACAGGGGGCGAATGGCTACACCTTC
CASSLTTGQGANGYTF
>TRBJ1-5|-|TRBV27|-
TGTGCCAGCAGTTTACTAGGGGCCGGCAATCAGCCCCAGCATTTT
CASSLLGAGNQPQHF
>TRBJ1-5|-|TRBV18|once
TGTGCCAGCTCACCAGAGGTGTCTAATAATCAGCCCCAGCATTTT
CASSPEVSNNQPQHF
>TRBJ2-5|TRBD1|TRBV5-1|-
TGCGCCAGCAGCGCACAGGGGGATCAAGAGACCCAGTACTTC
CASSAQGDQETQYF
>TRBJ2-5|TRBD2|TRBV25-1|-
TGTGCCAGCAGTGCTATGCTCGGGAGGGCCAAAGAGACCCAGTACTTC
CASSAMLGRAKETQYF
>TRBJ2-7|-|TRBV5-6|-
TGTGCCAGCAGCGCTGGGGGCGTCTACGAGCAGTACTTC
CASSAGGVYEQYF
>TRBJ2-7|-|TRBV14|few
TGTGCCAGCAGCCAAGACTTCCAGCAGTACTTC
CASSQDFQQYF
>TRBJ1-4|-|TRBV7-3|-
TGTGCCAGCAGCCCCGGGCGGGGTTTCGGGGAAAAACTGTTTTTT
CASSPGRGFGEKLFF
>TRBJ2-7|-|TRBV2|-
TGTGCCAGCAGTAACGGGGATATTCCCTACGAGCAGTACTTC
CASSNGDIPYEQYF
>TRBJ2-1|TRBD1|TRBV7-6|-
TGTGCCAGCAGCCCCGGGACAGGTTACAATGAGCAGTTCTTC
CASSPGTGYNEQFF
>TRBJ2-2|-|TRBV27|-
TGTGCCAGCAGTTACCTCCCGGACAGGGAGGGCGGGGAGCTGTTTTTT
CASSYLPDREGGELFF